Below, 6 T cell receptor beta chains from the same sample are listed, as sequenced in a study of T cell changes during pregnancy in multiple sclerosis. The protocol was immunoSEQ multiplex PCR, while the TCRdb copy is restricted to in-frame clones and leaves out a portion. The data hold approximately 70,000 clones, with over 85% observed a single time. Sequencing used CD4+ T cells from peripheral blood mononuclear cells, obtained after pregnancy. These receptors all come from a female donor with multiple sclerosis, enrolled in a pregnancy study.

This clone was seen just once. The chain carries TRBV28 and TRBJ2-1; D is possibly TRBD2 (6 bases). Trimming shortened V by 6 bases and J by 2 bases, and 14 bases separated the two germline ends. In germline, CDR1 is MDHEN, CDR2 SYDVKM. This CDR3 contains 15 residues. The chain's CDR3 is CASSNPGLPYNEQFF. DNA of the CDR3: TGTGCCAGCAGCAACCCGGGACTGCCCTACAATGAGCAGTTCTTC.

The V gene is TRBV7-2, the J gene TRBJ1-5; 7 nucleotides line up with TRBD1. From germline, CDR1 is SGHTA and CDR2 FQGNSA. V lost 5 bases, J lost 4 bases, and 5 bases stayed unmatched. This CDR3 has 14 amino acids. DNA of the CDR3: TGTGCCAGCAGCCCGAGACAGGGTAATCAGCCCCAGCATTTT. This gives the protein CASSPRQGNQPQHF.

The rearrangement uses TRBV10-1 and TRBJ1-1; D may be TRBD1 (6 bases). CDR1 is WNHNN and CDR2 is SYGVQD in the germline V gene (reference sequence). The V and J ends lost 9 bases and 4 bases respectively, with 12 bases between them. The CDR3 extends over 12 amino acids. This chain's CDR3 is CARRGGGTEAFF. CDR3 in DNA: TGCGCCAGACGGGGAGGGGGCACTGAAGCTTTCTTT.

The chain links TRBV6-1 to TRBJ1-5, with D possibly TRBD1 on 5 matching bases. Trimming shortened V by 2 bases and J by 6 bases, and 17 bases separated the two germline ends. CDR3 size: 16 residues. CDR1 and CDR2 (germline): MNHNS, SASEGT. The chain's CDR3 is CASSETWAGMGQPQHF. The CDR3 coding sequence is TGTGCCAGCAGTGAAACATGGGCAGGGATGGGTCAGCCCCAGCATTTT.

The J gene is TRBJ1-1, the V gene TRBV6-5, with D possibly matching TRBD1 (6 bases). CDR3 length equals 15 residues. Trimming pared 5 bases from V and 0 bases from J, leaving 13 bases between. Germline CDR1 and CDR2: MNHEY and SVGAGI. CDR3 bases: TGTGCCAGCAGTCCTCCCCGGACAGTGAACACTGAAGCTTTCTTT. Translated, it gives CASSPPRTVNTEAFF.

This clone was picked up one time. The chain carries TRBV5-1 and TRBJ2-7; 7 nucleotides match TRBD1. Losses at the gene ends were 4 bases for V and 2 bases for J; bases not matched to a gene: 6. Germline CDR1 and CDR2: SGHRS and YFSETQ. CDR3 size: 14 residues. As DNA, the CDR3 is TGCGCCAGCAGCGACCCGGGACAGACCTACGAGCAGTACTTC. Its protein product is CASSDPGQTYEQYF.